Sequencing of this T cell receptor beta chain was carried out in a study of shared clonotypes between healthy human individuals (dated by TCRdb to between 2020 and 2021). For context, the study as a whole: The cohort included three men and a couple of women between 18 and 49 years of age. For each donor, CD4 naive and CD4 memory were each run on three plates, CD8 naive on two plates, and CD8 memory on one plate. Blood TCR repertoires of several healthy adults were deeply sequenced to estimate repertoire size and the extent of clonotype sharing between individuals. To increase sequencing depth and limit assay-specific biases, TCR repertoire library preparation and sequencing were carried out by different laboratories using diverse techniques. Between about 0.94 and 8.9 billion PBMCs per donor were obtained by leukapheresis.

A remark on this clone: This receptor's antigen is unknown. Base qualities are not at hand, and no much larger clone is one base apart.

Here is what the overall study found, with its caveats: Larger estimated clonotype richness was generally found for naive subsets than for memory subsets. Because the study included only a small number of donors, the genetic and exposure-history diversity represented was limited. Sampling was restricted to blood, and TCR repertoires in tissues likely differ from the TCR repertoires found in blood. When several donors were compared, the shared fraction of clonotypes was around 5% for naive CD4, approximately 3.3% for naive CD8, more than 2% for memory CD4, and about 0.36% for memory CD8. Even with the large sequencing depth, rarefaction of the sorted-subset datasets indicated that sequencing was incomplete. Based on pairwise subsampling, the degree of clonotype sharing among donors was expected to be affected by sequencing depth. Higher generation probabilities were observed for clonotypes shared by all four sorted-subset donors than for non-shared clonotypes.

Using the deep immunoSEQ assay, multiplex PCR amplified TCR CDR3 regions from genomic DNA. Extracted genomic DNA from each cell subset was distributed evenly across all wells of several immunoSEQ 96-well plates, and each plate was treated as a replicate. Each replicate PCR for sorted subsets received roughly 0.2 ug genomic DNA, equal to roughly 29,000 T cell genomes. Purified libraries were quantified with a Qubit 3.0 fluorometer, sized on a Bioanalyzer 2100, and re-quantified with the KAPA Library Quantification kit. Every immunoSEQ 96-well plate was sequenced on a dedicated single-read 150-cycle Illumina NextSeq 550 flow cell. The authors' pipeline ran thus. Because the immunoSEQ output held only junctional sequences and lacked quality scores, the filtering could not match the filtering applied to full-length reads. To assign V/J genes and CDR3, sequences were annotated using PyIR, a Python wrapper for IgBLAST v1.9, with IMGT germline references. Reads were filtered out if the reads had weak V/J assignments (E-value above 1e-6), no CDR3, stop codons, out-of-frame junctions, or ambiguous translated residues. A V3J clonotype was defined by an identical inferred V gene, J gene, and CDR3 amino acid sequence. To compute the percentage overlap between repertoires, the number of shared unique clonotypes was divided by the size of the smaller repertoire. Repertoire richness was assessed with RTK rarefaction, the Chao1 estimator, and Recon v2.1 estimates of unobserved clonotypes. Generation probabilities for all TCRbeta clonotypes obtained by the gDNA method from a handful of donors were computed using OLGA. TCRdb provides this immuneACCESS table in a form limited to in-frame rearrangements. Some clones are lacking; in checked studies, under half of them reflect an unresolved V gene, and why the rest are absent is not known. Clone size and the V and J calls come from that table; the DNA yielded D and trimming. The sample records roughly 1 million clones, around four fifths of which are singletons. Of the sample, around 1.5% is held by the ten largest clones.

Donors were healthy HIV-negative adults with no recently reported acute infections or vaccinations. Only Caucasian adults living in Nashville, Tennessee, USA were represented among the donors. Magnetic negative selection was used to enrich CD4+ T cells, after which naive cells were positively selected on CD45RA and the negative fraction became the memory subset. After blood collection by leukapheresis, PBMCs were isolated using Ficoll-Histopaque density gradient centrifugation and then cryopreserved in the vapor phase of liquid nitrogen. Purity and quantity of every magnetically sorted T cell population were checked by analytical flow cytometry. Genomic DNA was isolated from each sorted fraction and quantified by UV absorbance on a Nanodrop 2000c. CDR1 and CDR2, looked up from the germline V gene (reference sequence), are SGHNT and YYREEE. There are 14 amino acids in the CDR3, from cysteine to phenylalanine inclusive. Only CDR3 DNA remains: 42 bases, in frame from the first base. Trimming costs V 3 bases and J 3 bases, and their ends lie 12 bases apart.

Sequencing was done on a sample of memory CD4+ T cells sorted from blood. Explained via the paper, the cell subset or site label denotes: CD45RA-negative fraction. The receptor was isolated from a man aged 18 to 35 in good health. The rearrangement combines TRBV5-4 with TRBJ1-1, with TRBD1 perhaps the D gene, on 6 matching bases. For the CDR3, the sequence is CASSWVDRHTEAFF. The DNA sequence is given as TGTGCCAGCAGCTGGGTAGACAGGCACACTGAAGCTTTCTTT.